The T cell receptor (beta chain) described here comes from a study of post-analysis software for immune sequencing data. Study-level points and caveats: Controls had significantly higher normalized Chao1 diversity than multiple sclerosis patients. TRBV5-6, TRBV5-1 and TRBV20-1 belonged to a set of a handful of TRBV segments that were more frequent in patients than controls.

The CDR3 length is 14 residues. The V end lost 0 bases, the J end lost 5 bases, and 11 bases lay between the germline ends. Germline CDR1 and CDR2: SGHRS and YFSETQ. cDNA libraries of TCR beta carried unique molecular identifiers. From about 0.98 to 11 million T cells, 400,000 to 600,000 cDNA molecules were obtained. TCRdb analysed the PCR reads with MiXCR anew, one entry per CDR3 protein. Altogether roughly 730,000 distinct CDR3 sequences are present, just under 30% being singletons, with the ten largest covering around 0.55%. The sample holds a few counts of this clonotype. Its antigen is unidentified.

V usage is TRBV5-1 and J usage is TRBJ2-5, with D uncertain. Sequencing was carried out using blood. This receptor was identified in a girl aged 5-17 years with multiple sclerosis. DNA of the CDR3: TGCGCCAGCAGCTTGGCGACCACCGGGGAGACCCAGTACTTC. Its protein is CASSLATTGETQYF.